The 21 T cell receptor beta chains in this list originate from one sample, sequenced in a study of blood T cell repertoires in COVID-19. Measured with immunoSEQ multiplex PCR; TCRdb has only the in-frame clones, and not every one. The repertoire includes over 350,000 clones, approximately 90% of them detected once, and about 1.5% sits in the top ten. Sequencing was performed on peripheral blood. These receptors were obtained from a woman aged 30 to 39 with active or convalescent COVID-19.

This CDR3 is CASSYSPTGYYGYTF. The CDR3 bases are TGTGCCAGCAGTTACAGCCCGACAGGGTACTATGGCTACACCTTC. This chain connects TRBV6-5 to TRBJ1-2; 7 nucleotides agree with TRBD1. This CDR3 spans 15 amino acids. V lost 2 bases to trimming and J lost 3 bases; unmatched junction nucleotides: 6. Germline V gene data show CDR1 as MNHEY and CDR2 as SVGAGI.

This rearrangement joins TRBV19 to TRBJ1-6; 7 positions agree with TRBD1. The CDR3 runs 14 residues. Germline V gives CDR1 LNHDA, CDR2 SQIVND (reference sequence). After removal of 5 bases from V and 9 bases from J, the junction contained 7 bases not matched to a gene. The CDR3 loop reads CASSPGQRGSPLHF. CDR3 in DNA: TGTGCCAGTAGTCCGGGACAGAGGGGTTCACCCCTCCACTTT. Full variable domain (remainder filled in from reference TRBV19 and TRBJ1-6): DGGITQSPKYLFRKEGQNVTLSCEQNLNHDAMYWYRQDPGQGLRLIYYSQIVNDFQKGDIAEGYSVSREKKESFPLTVTSAQKNPTAFYLCASSPGQRGSPLHFGNGTRLTVT.

Turning to this clone: Other nucleotide sequences in the sample specify the same CDR3. V usage is TRBV5-1 and J usage is TRBJ1-2, with D possibly being TRBD1 (6 bases). This CDR3 has 13 amino acids. Germline lookup yields CDR1 SGHRS and CDR2 YFSETQ. V lost 3 bases to trimming and J lost 3 bases, with 9 bases between them. In DNA form, the CDR3 reads TGCGCCAGCAGCTCGACAGGAGACTATGGCTACACCTTC. This codes for CASSSTGDYGYTF.

The chain carries TRBV3-1 (or the pseudogene TRBV3-2) and TRBJ1-5, with 8 nucleotides matching TRBD1. Per the germline V gene, CDR1 is LGHDT and CDR2 is YNNKEL (reference sequence). The CDR3 has 14 residues. The V and J ends lost 3 bases and 6 bases, in that order; junction bases with no gene match: 4. CDR3 sequence (DNA): TGTGCCAGCAGCCAGACAGGGGCGGCTCAGCCCCAGCATTTT. Translated: CASSQTGAAQPQHF.

J is TRBJ2-7 and V is TRBV19, with a weak D call TRBD2 (5 bases). Trimming cost V 4 bases and J 5 bases, with 9 bases left between them. This CDR3 is 12 amino acids long. The germline gives CDR1 LNHDA, CDR2 SQIVND (reference sequence). The DNA for the CDR3 is TGTGCCAGTAGTACAGAGGGCAACGAGCAGTACTTC. Protein product: CASSTEGNEQYF. The full variable domain, with the rest looked up from reference TRBV19 and TRBJ2-7, is DGGITQSPKYLFRKEGQNVTLSCEQNLNHDAMYWYRQDPGQGLRLIYYSQIVNDFQKGDIAEGYSVSREKKESFPLTVTSAQKNPTAFYLCASSTEGNEQYFGPGTRLTVT.

The J gene is TRBJ2-2, the V gene TRBV6-5; D may be TRBD1 (6 bases). This CDR3 has 14 residues. Germline lookup yields CDR1 MNHEY and CDR2 SVGAGI. V shed 4 bases and J shed 1 base, with 7 bases lying between them. CDR3 sequence: CASSWGQNTGELFF. The CDR3, as DNA: TGTGCCAGCAGTTGGGGACAGAACACCGGGGAGCTGTTTTTT.

This chain links TRBV18 with TRBJ2-5, with 9 bases that match TRBD1. CDR3 length: 14 amino acids. With 5 bases clipped from V and 3 bases from J, the junction kept 4 bases outside the gene matches. Per germline, CDR1 KGHSH and CDR2 LQKENI. The CDR3 is CASSERTGEETQYF. CDR3 coding DNA: TGTGCCAGCTCAGAGAGGACAGGGGAAGAGACCCAGTACTTC. Based on the CDR3 plus reference TRBV18 and TRBJ2-5, the full variable domain is NAGVMQNPRHLVRRRGQEARLRCSPMKGHSHVYWYRQLPEEGLKFMVYLQKENIIDESGMPKERFSAEFPKEGPSILRIQQVVRGDSAAYFCASSERTGEETQYFGPGTRLLVL.

To note about this clone: The junction differs from germline at one of its ends, possibly a read error. This chain uses TRBV6-4 with TRBJ1-1; D is unclear. CDR3 length: 13 residues. The germline CDR1 and CDR2 sequences are MRHNA and SNTAGT. The CDR3 coding sequence is TGTGCCAGCAGAGACTACATGAACACTGAAGCTTTCTTT. It codes for CASRDYMNTEAFF.

The chain links TRBV10-2 to TRBJ2-3, with TRBD2 as a possible D gene (5 bases). CDR1 and CDR2 (germline): WSHSY, SAAADI. The CDR3 totals 13 residues. Trimming cost V 4 bases and J 0 bases, with 5 bases left between them. The CDR3 region has the DNA TGCGCCAGCAGTGGGACTAGCACAGATACGCAGTATTTT. It specifies CASSGTSTDTQYF.

The rearrangement joins TRBV2 to TRBJ1-2; 7 bases match TRBD1. CDR3 length: 13 amino acids. Germline V gene sequence: CDR1 SNHLY, CDR2 FYNNEI. Germline trimming cut 1 base from V and 8 bases from J; bases unmatched to any gene: 4. This chain's CDR3 is CASSEEVGGGYTF. The CDR3, as DNA: TGTGCCAGCAGTGAAGAGGTAGGGGGCGGCTACACCTTC.

The rearrangement joins TRBV6-1 to TRBJ1-2; possible D gene TRBD1, 5 bases. The CDR3 has 13 amino acids. Germline lookup yields CDR1 MNHNS and CDR2 SASEGT. Trimming took off 2 bases at V and 4 bases at J, with 8 bases between the two ends. Here the CDR3 DNA reads TGTGCCAGCAGTGAAACAGGAGTCTATGGCTACACCTTC. It specifies CASSETGVYGYTF.

This clone was detected once. The chain has TRBV11-2 and TRBJ2-4; D is possibly TRBD2 (6 bases). Trimming shortened V by 0 bases and J by 9 bases, and 15 bases separated the two germline ends. Germline V gives CDR1 SGHAT, CDR2 FQNNGV. The CDR3 has 15 residues. The CDR3 loop reads CASSLEGRWGTIQYF. The CDR3 DNA reads as TGTGCCAGCAGCTTAGAAGGGAGGTGGGGGACCATTCAGTACTTC.

The chain combines TRBV18 with TRBJ1-1; 9 bases are a match to TRBD1. V lost 5 bases to trimming and J lost 5 bases; unmatched junction nucleotides: 6. Germline loops: CDR1 KGHSH, CDR2 LQKENI. The CDR3 loop spans 14 amino acids. The CDR3 DNA reads TGTGCCAGCTCAGTACAGGGGGCGGGAACTGAAGCTTTCTTT. Its translation is CASSVQGAGTEAFF.

The J gene is TRBJ2-1, the V gene TRBV6-6; the D is unclear. From germline, CDR1 is MNHNY and CDR2 SVGAGI (reference sequence). This CDR3 is built from 11 residues. The CDR3 spells CAHATGDEQFF. DNA of the CDR3: TGTGCACACGCCACGGGTGATGAGCAGTTCTTC.

The sample holds one count of this clone. V usage is TRBV5-1 and J usage is TRBJ2-1, with 13 nucleotides matching TRBD2. Trimming at V came to 3 bases and at J to 7 bases, leaving 7 bases not matched to a gene. The length of the CDR3 is 16 residues. CDR1 SGHRS and CDR2 YFSETQ come from the germline V gene. CDR3 DNA: TGCGCCAGCAGCTGGACTAGCGGGAGAGCGTCGAATGAGCAGTTCTTC. It is translated as CASSWTSGRASNEQFF.

This clone was recorded only once. The chain carries TRBV6-4 and TRBJ1-2, with 9 positions matching TRBD1. The V and J ends lost 6 bases and 2 bases, in that order; junction bases with no gene match: 7. This CDR3 has 15 residues. Germline CDR1 and CDR2: MRHNA and SNTAGT. The CDR3 here is CASRLETGGNYGYTF. CDR3 DNA sequence: TGTGCCAGCAGATTAGAGACAGGGGGGAACTATGGCTACACCTTC.

J is TRBJ1-5 and V is TRBV28, with 7 bases aligning to TRBD1. Germline values: CDR1 MDHEN, CDR2 SYDVKM. The CDR3 runs 14 residues. V was pared by 7 bases and J by 4 bases, with 7 bases of the junction left unmatched. The CDR3 sequence is CASNKAGGNQPQHF. CDR3 coding DNA: TGTGCCAGCAATAAGGCAGGGGGAAATCAGCCCCAGCATTTT.

This chain connects TRBV6-5 to TRBJ1-6; 9 bases fit TRBD1. From germline, CDR1 is MNHEY and CDR2 SVGAGI. The CDR3 extends over 15 amino acids. J gave up 7 bases and V 6 bases, and 7 bases lay outside the gene matches. The CDR3 DNA follows: TGTGCCAGCAGGCGGACAGGGGCAACAAATTCACCCCTCCACTTT. This codes for CASRRTGATNSPLHF.

Concerning this clone itself: Other DNA variants within this sample encode the same CDR3. V and J are TRBV5-5 and TRBJ2-7; 10 positions match TRBD1. The V segment lost 0 bases and the J segment 5 bases; nucleotides outside the gene matches: 2. Germline V gives CDR1 SGHKS, CDR2 YYEKEE (reference sequence). The CDR3 is 14 amino acids. CDR3 DNA: TGTGCCAGCAGCTTGGGACAGGGGGCCGACGAGCAGTACTTC. Protein product: CASSLGQGADEQYF. The variable domain in full, completed from reference TRBV5-5 and TRBJ2-7, reads DAGVTQSPTHLIKTRGQQVTLRCSPISGHKSVSWYQQVLGQGPQFIFQYYEKEERGRGNFPDRFSARQFPNYSSELNVNALLLGDSALYLCASSLGQGADEQYFGPGTRLTVT.

The DNA for the CDR3 is TGTGCCAGCAGCTCCGGACTAGCGGGATATTGGGAGCAGTACTTC. Its translation is CASSSGLAGYWEQYF. The rearrangement links TRBV11-2 to TRBJ2-7, with 12 bases identical to TRBD2. This CDR3 spans 15 amino acids. V shed 4 bases, J shed 7 bases, and the junction held 8 bases outside the gene matches. Germline values: CDR1 SGHAT, CDR2 FQNNGV.

V and J are TRBV4-1 and TRBJ2-3; 10 bases are shared with TRBD2. J gave up 4 bases and V 5 bases, and 12 bases lay outside the gene matches. The germline CDR1 and CDR2 sequences are MGHRA and YSYEKL. The CDR3 runs to 17 residues. CDR3 in amino acids: CASSSPASGRAADTQYF. The CDR3 bases are TGCGCCAGCAGCTCTCCTGCGAGCGGGAGGGCGGCAGATACGCAGTATTTT.